This is a list of T cell receptor beta chains from one sample in a study of cytomegalovirus exposure and HLA in healthy donors. The protocol was immunoSEQ multiplex PCR, while the TCRdb copy is restricted to in-frame clones and leaves out a portion. In the table there are under 150,000 clones, 85% to 90% of which are singletons. Sequencing was performed on PBMCs. All receptors derive from a woman aged 18-35 years in good health and CMV-seropositive. Each CDR3 is given with its conserved first and last residue. D genes are given only for firm matches. Size tells how often a clone was seen (once, few, many) or the class of an expanded clone, and some rows leave it out.

d_call j_call clone_size v_call cdr3_aa cdr3_nt
- TRBJ1-2 - TRBV19 CASRDGSYFYGYTF TGTGCCAGTAGAGACGGGTCGTACTTCTATGGCTACACCTTC
TRBD1 TRBJ1-2 - TRBV6-6 CASSPTGGHGYTF TGTGCCAGCAGTCCGACAGGGGGCCATGGCTACACCTTC
- TRBJ1-2 - TRBV5-6 CASTLASRYNYGYTF TGTGCCAGCACCCTGGCGTCCAGGTATAACTATGGCTACACCTTC
TRBD2 TRBJ2-1 - TRBV29-1 CSVVTTSGSSSYNEQFF TGCAGCGTCGTCACGACTAGCGGGAGCAGCTCCTACAATGAGCAGTTCTTC
- TRBJ1-3 - TRBV18 CASSPPSYGASGNTIYF TGTGCCAGCTCACCACCGTCTTACGGAGCCTCTGGAAACACCATATATTTT
TRBD1 TRBJ1-1 - TRBV18 CASSRRDRGHLADTEAFF TGTGCCAGCTCACGCCGGGACAGGGGGCATTTAGCGGACACTGAAGCTTTCTTT
TRBD1 TRBJ2-7 - TRBV2 CASRGQGAFEQYF TGTGCCAGCAGGGGACAGGGGGCTTTTGAGCAGTACTTC
TRBD1 TRBJ1-1 - TRBV6-5 CASIRQGDTEAFF TGTGCCAGCATCCGACAGGGAGACACTGAAGCTTTCTTT
- TRBJ2-5 - TRBV9 CASSVVGGWETQYF TGTGCCAGCAGCGTAGTCGGAGGCTGGGAGACCCAGTACTTC
TRBD2 TRBJ2-1 - TRBV19 CASSISGSEQFF TGTGCCAGTAGTATTAGCGGGAGCGAGCAGTTCTTC
TRBD1 TRBJ1-1 few TRBV15 CATSRVGGQGDTEAFF TGTGCCACCAGCAGAGTTGGGGGACAGGGGGACACTGAAGCTTTCTTT
- TRBJ2-7 - TRBV30 CAASRGARYEQYF TGTGCCGCCAGTCGGGGGGCGAGATACGAGCAGTACTTC
- TRBJ2-3 - TRBV4-2 CASSQTGYSADTQYF TGTGCCAGCAGCCAAACAGGCTATTCGGCAGATACGCAGTATTTT
- TRBJ2-1 - TRBV7-7 CASSSLEGAGVEQFF TGTGCTAGCAGTTCACTAGAGGGAGCGGGCGTTGAGCAGTTCTTC
TRBD1 TRBJ1-1 - TRBV7-8 CASSPTPRTGANTEAFF TGTGCCAGCAGCCCGACCCCCCGGACAGGGGCGAACACTGAAGCTTTCTTT
- TRBJ2-7 - TRBV19 CASRRIGGSSANYHEQYF TGTGCCAGTAGAAGAATTGGAGGCTCATCGGCAAACTATCACGAGCAGTACTTC
- TRBJ1-5 - TRBV27 CASSLSNGGEGGQPQHF TGTGCCAGCAGTTTATCGAACGGGGGAGAGGGTGGGCAGCCCCAGCATTTT
- TRBJ2-2 - TRBV10-2 CASSDPGQNTGELFF TGCGCCAGCAGCGATCCGGGACAGAACACCGGGGAGCTGTTTTTT
TRBD2 TRBJ2-7 once TRBV29-1 CSVGGGPSSYEQYF TGCAGCGTGGGGGGGGGACCATCCTCCTACGAGCAGTACTTC
- TRBJ1-2 few TRBV7-9 CASSHAGEHYGYTF TGTGCCAGCAGCCACGCTGGAGAACACTATGGCTACACCTTC
- TRBJ2-2 - TRBV30 CAWGRGSLNTGELFF TGTGCCTGGGGGCGTGGGTCTTTGAACACCGGGGAGCTGTTTTTT
TRBD1 TRBJ1-5 few TRBV19 CASSLGQGDNQPQHF TGTGCCAGTAGCCTAGGACAGGGCGATAATCAGCCCCAGCATTTT
TRBD2 TRBJ2-1 - TRBV14 CASSQEILAGFYNEQFF TGTGCCAGCAGCCAAGAGATTTTAGCGGGATTTTACAATGAGCAGTTCTTC
TRBD2 TRBJ2-5 - TRBV30 CAWSVRRLAGTETQYF TGTGCCTGGAGTGTACGGCGACTAGCGGGGACTGAGACCCAGTACTTC
- TRBJ2-7 - TRBV28 CASSLPQGGEQYF TGTGCCAGCAGTTTACCTCAGGGTGGCGAGCAGTACTTC
TRBD1 TRBJ1-1 - TRBV11-2 CASSLDPLTGVNTEAFF TGTGCCAGCAGCTTAGATCCCCTGACAGGGGTGAACACTGAAGCTTTCTTT
- TRBJ2-5 - TRBV9 CASSVGEIETQYF TGTGCCAGCAGCGTGGGAGAGATTGAGACCCAGTACTTC
- TRBJ1-5 - TRBV5-1 CASGERVGQPQHF TGCGCCAGCGGAGAGAGGGTTGGTCAGCCCCAGCATTTT
- TRBJ2-2 few TRBV4-2 CASSQAGAVRTGELFF TGTGCCAGCAGCCAAGCTGGCGCGGTTAGGACCGGGGAGCTGTTTTTT
- TRBJ2-7 - TRBV6-5 CASTEGQIVSYEQYF TGTGCCAGCACCGAAGGACAGATAGTCTCCTACGAGCAGTACTTC
- TRBJ2-6 - TRBV19 CASSSLSGANVLTF TGTGCCAGTAGCTCTCTCTCTGGGGCCAACGTCCTGACTTTC
TRBD1 TRBJ1-2 - TRBV7-3 CASSQDRGGDYTF TGTGCCAGCAGCCAGGACAGGGGAGGTGACTACACCTTC
- TRBJ1-2 - TRBV5-1 CASSSYGYTF TGCGCCAGCTCGAGCTATGGCTACACCTTC
- TRBJ2-1 - TRBV5-8 CASSLAEGHSYNEQFF TGTGCCAGCAGCTTGGCCGAGGGCCACTCCTACAATGAGCAGTTCTTC
TRBD2 TRBJ2-1 - TRBV30 CAWTSGGVSYNEQFF TGTGCCTGGACTAGCGGGGGGGTTTCCTACAATGAGCAGTTCTTC
TRBD1 TRBJ2-7 - TRBV7-9 CASSLAAIRDRGGHEQYF TGTGCCAGCAGCTTAGCGGCTATCCGGGACAGGGGAGGCCACGAGCAGTACTTC
- TRBJ1-4 - TRBV19 CASRVQGTHLNEKLFF TGTGCCAGTAGAGTTCAGGGGACCCACCTTAATGAAAAACTGTTTTTT
TRBD1 TRBJ2-3 - TRBV2 CASSPGQGAYTDTQYF TGTGCCAGCAGTCCCGGACAGGGGGCCTACACAGATACGCAGTATTTT
TRBD1 TRBJ1-5 - TRBV13 CASSIDRGQPQHF TGTGCCAGCAGCATCGACAGGGGTCAGCCCCAGCATTTT
TRBD2 TRBJ2-3 - TRBV6-5 CASSYTRTSADTQYF TGTGCCAGCAGTTACACCCGGACTAGCGCAGATACGCAGTATTTT
TRBD2 TRBJ2-7 - TRBV27 CASSFYRTSGEQYF TGTGCCAGCAGTTTCTATCGGACTAGCGGCGAGCAGTACTTC
- TRBJ1-5 - TRBV28 CASSLRESNQPQHF TGTGCCAGCAGTTTACGGGAGAGCAATCAGCCCCAGCATTTT
- TRBJ1-1 - TRBV30 CAWGEEDSPNTEAFF TGTGCCTGGGGTGAGGAGGACAGCCCGAACACTGAAGCTTTCTTT
- TRBJ2-7 - TRBV11-2 CASSSQAESFYEQYF TGTGCCAGCAGTTCCCAGGCAGAAAGCTTCTACGAGCAGTACTTC
TRBD1 TRBJ2-7 - TRBV28 CASRTGTGPEQYF TGTGCCAGCAGAACCGGGACAGGGCCCGAGCAGTACTTC
TRBD1 TRBJ1-2 - TRBV19 CASSIAFTGQGYGYTF TGTGCCAGTAGTATTGCGTTTACGGGACAGGGGTATGGCTACACCTTC
- TRBJ1-2 - TRBV6-5 CASSPTGTYGYTF TGTGCCAGCAGCCCTACAGGGACCTATGGCTACACCTTC
- TRBJ1-4 - TRBV29-1 CSVVLIGRGGEKLFF TGCAGCGTTGTTTTAATCGGGAGGGGCGGAGAAAAACTGTTTTTT
- TRBJ2-7 - TRBV18 CASSPGAGDTGQYF TGTGCCAGCTCACCTGGAGCGGGCGACACGGGGCAGTACTTC
TRBD1 TRBJ1-6 - TRBV27 CASSLSYAGTGNSPLHF TGTGCCAGCAGTTTATCTTATGCCGGGACAGGTAATTCACCCCTCCACTTT
- TRBJ1-1 - TRBV7-2 CASSLVPGGGPTEAFF TGTGCCAGCAGCTTAGTCCCTGGAGGAGGGCCCACTGAAGCTTTCTTT
TRBD1 TRBJ2-1 - TRBV19 CASRTGVYNEQFF TGTGCCAGTCGGACAGGGGTATACAATGAGCAGTTCTTC